A selection of T cell receptor beta chains follows, all from one sample in a study of blood T cell repertoires in COVID-19. Some clones are missing from TCRdb's copy, which holds only in-frame ones; the method was immunoSEQ multiplex PCR. The table includes 150,000 to 200,000 clones, approximately 90% detected once. Material for sequencing was peripheral blood. The receptors derive from a man in his forties with active or convalescent COVID-19. CDR3s include the opening cysteine and the closing phenylalanine or tryptophan. D genes are given only for firm matches. A row's size may be missing; if present it is once, few, many or a size class.

TRBJ2-2 . . TRBV3-1/TRBV3-2 TGTGCCAGCAGCCACACACGTAGCGGATACACCGGGGAGCTGTTTTTT CASSHTRSGYTGELFF
TRBJ1-2 few . TRBV27 TGTGCCAGCAGTTTGACAGGCCTTGGCTATGGCTACACCTTC CASSLTGLGYGYTF
TRBJ2-7 . . TRBV27 TGTGCCAGCAGTTTAAGCTACTGGAGCTCCTACGAGCAGTACTTC CASSLSYWSSYEQYF
TRBJ1-3 . . TRBV19 TGTGCCAGTAGCGAAAGCGGGTCGTACTCTGGAAACACCATATATTTT CASSESGSYSGNTIYF
TRBJ1-1 . . TRBV5-4 TGTGCCAGCAGATTTGACCGAACGGTGGGGCTGGGGAAAGCTTTCTTT CASRFDRTVGLGKAFF
TRBJ2-2 . . TRBV13 TGTGCCAGCAGCTTAGGAGGATGGCAGGCGAACACCGGGGAGCTGTTTTTT CASSLGGWQANTGELFF
TRBJ2-5 once TRBD2 TRBV19 TGTGCCAGTAGTACCCCCCCGGGAGGGAGTAGGCAAGAGACCCAGTACTTC CASSTPPGGSRQETQYF
TRBJ2-2 . . TRBV7-2 TGTGCCAGCAGCTGGACGGGAAACACCGGGGAGCTGTTTTTT CASSWTGNTGELFF
TRBJ2-3 once TRBD1 TRBV5-5 TGTGCCAGCAGGAGACAGGGGTTAAGCACAGATACGCAGTATTTT CASRRQGLSTDTQYF
TRBJ1-4 . . TRBV19 TGTGCCAGTAGATCGAATGAAAAACTGTTTTTT CASRSNEKLFF
TRBJ2-5 . TRBD1 TRBV5-8 TGTGCCAGCAGCTTGTGGACAGGGGTCGGCCAAGAGACCCAGTACTTC CASSLWTGVGQETQYF
TRBJ2-5 . . TRBV3-1/TRBV3-2 TGTGCCAGCAGCCTCTGGCCCGAAGAGACCCAGTACTTC CASSLWPEETQYF
TRBJ1-4 . . TRBV29-1 TGCAGCGTTGTCAGTGTGACAGCAAATGAAAAACTGTTTTTT CSVVSVTANEKLFF
TRBJ2-1 once . TRBV14 TGTGCCAGCAGCCTGAGACAGGTGAGCTCCTACAATGAGCAGTTCTTC CASSLRQVSSYNEQFF
TRBJ2-5 . . TRBV7-2 TGTGCCAGCAGCTTCTCAGACCAAGAGACCCAGTACTTC CASSFSDQETQYF
TRBJ1-5 few . TRBV5-6 TGTGCCAGCAGCTTGCGGGGGTTGCATCAGCCCCAGCATTTT CASSLRGLHQPQHF
TRBJ1-1 . . TRBV29-1 TGCAGCGTCCAGAACACTGAAGCTTTCTTT CSVQNTEAFF
TRBJ2-3 . . TRBV28 TGTGCCAGCAGTGACGTAGGCAGGGGTACGCAGTATTTT CASSDVGRGTQYF
TRBJ2-2 . TRBD2 TRBV13 TGTGCCAGCAGGGCGTCGGGGGAGGGCACCGGGGAGCTGTTTTTT CASRASGEGTGELFF
TRBJ1-2 once TRBD1 TRBV3-1/TRBV3-2 TGTGCCAGCAGCCAAGGGAAGACAGGGTCCTATGGCTACACCTTC CASSQGKTGSYGYTF
TRBJ2-5 . TRBD2 TRBV3-1/TRBV3-2 TGTGCCAGCAGCCAAGATTTCCCATTTGCTAGCGGGGAAGAGACCCAGTACTTC CASSQDFPFASGEETQYF
TRBJ2-1 few . TRBV2 TGTGCCAGCAGAGAAACCGAAACGGGTTACTCCAAGGATGAGCAGTTCTTC CASRETETGYSKDEQFF
TRBJ2-7 . TRBD1 TRBV5-1 TGCGCCAGCAGCTGGGCGGGACAGGGATACTACGAGCAGTACTTC CASSWAGQGYYEQYF
TRBJ1-5 . . TRBV6-1 TGTGCCAGCAGTGAAGCGCTTACAGTTAGCAATCAGCCCCAGCATTTT CASSEALTVSNQPQHF
TRBJ2-7 . TRBD1 TRBV27 TGTGCCAGCAGTCCGACAGCCGGGACAGGGCCTACCTACGAGCAGTACTTC CASSPTAGTGPTYEQYF
TRBJ1-4 once . TRBV18 TGTGCCAGCTCGGGAGAATTTAATGAAAAACTGTTTTTT CASSGEFNEKLFF
TRBJ2-3 . . TRBV14 TGTGCCAGCAGCCAAGATCTGGAGACTTCCTTCACAGATACGCAGTATTTT CASSQDLETSFTDTQYF
TRBJ1-1 . . TRBV7-9 TGTGCCAGCAGCTTAGCGGTGGGACTCCTTGAAGCTTTCTTT CASSLAVGLLEAFF
TRBJ1-1 few TRBD1 TRBV7-3 TGTGCCAGCAGCCCATGGACAGGGTCCACTGAAGCTTTCTTT CASSPWTGSTEAFF
TRBJ2-5 . . TRBV4-1 TGCGCCAGCAGCCAAACCTGGTCAGAAGGGGGAGAGACCCAGTACTTC CASSQTWSEGGETQYF
TRBJ2-1 . TRBD2 TRBV11-3 TGTGCCAGCAGCCAACTAGCGGGCAACAATGAGCAGTTCTTC CASSQLAGNNEQFF
TRBJ1-1 . TRBD1 TRBV5-6 TGTGCCAGCAGCTTGAACAGGGGACGGAACACTGAAGCTTTCTTT CASSLNRGRNTEAFF
TRBJ2-4 . . TRBV19 TGTGCCAGTAGTTATCTAGCAAAAGAAAACATTCAGTACTTC CASSYLAKENIQYF
TRBJ2-1 . . TRBV5-1 TGCGCCAGCAGCTCCGGGGGGCTGAGTCTAGCGTACAATGAGCAGTTCTTC CASSSGGLSLAYNEQFF
TRBJ2-3 . TRBD1 TRBV7-2 TGTGCCAGCAGCTCTCGAGGGGGCCAGACCACAGATACGCAGTATTTT CASSSRGGQTTDTQYF
TRBJ2-3 once TRBD2 TRBV19 TGTGCCAGTAATCAGCGGGAGGGCCGGGATACGCAGTATTTT CASNQREGRDTQYF
TRBJ1-2 . . TRBV6-6 TGTGCCAGCAGTTACTCGAGAATAGAGGGCTACACCTTC CASSYSRIEGYTF